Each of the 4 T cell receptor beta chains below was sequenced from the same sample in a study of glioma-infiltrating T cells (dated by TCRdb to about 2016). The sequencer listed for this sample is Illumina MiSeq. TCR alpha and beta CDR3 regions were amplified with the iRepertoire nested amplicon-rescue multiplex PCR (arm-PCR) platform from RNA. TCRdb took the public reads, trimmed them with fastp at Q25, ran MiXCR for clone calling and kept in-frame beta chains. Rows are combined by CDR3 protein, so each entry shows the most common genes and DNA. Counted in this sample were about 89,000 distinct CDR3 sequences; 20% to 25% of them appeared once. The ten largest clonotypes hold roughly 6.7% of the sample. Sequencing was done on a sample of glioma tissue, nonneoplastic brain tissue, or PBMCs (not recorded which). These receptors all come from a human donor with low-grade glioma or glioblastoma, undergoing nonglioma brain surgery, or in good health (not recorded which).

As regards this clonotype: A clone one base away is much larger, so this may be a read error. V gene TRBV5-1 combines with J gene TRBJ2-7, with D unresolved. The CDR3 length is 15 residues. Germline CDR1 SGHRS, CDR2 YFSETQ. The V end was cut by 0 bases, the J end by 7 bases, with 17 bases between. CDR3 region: CASSLAVISGNEQYF. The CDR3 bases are TGCGCCAGCAGCTTGGCCGTGATTAGTGGCAATGAGCAGTACTTC.

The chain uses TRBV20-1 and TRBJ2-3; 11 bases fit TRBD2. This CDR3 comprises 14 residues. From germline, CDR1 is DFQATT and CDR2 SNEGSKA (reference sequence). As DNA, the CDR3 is TGCAGCGTAGCGGGGGGGGGAGGCACAGATACGCAGTATTTT. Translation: CSVAGGGGTDTQYF.

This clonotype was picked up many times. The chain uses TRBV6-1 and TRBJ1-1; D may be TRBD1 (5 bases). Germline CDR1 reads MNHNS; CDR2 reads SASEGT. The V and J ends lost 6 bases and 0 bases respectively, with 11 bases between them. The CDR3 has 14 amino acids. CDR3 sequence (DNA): TGTGCCAGCAGGTCCGGGACGGTGAACACTGAAGCTTTCTTT. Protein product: CASRSGTVNTEAFF.

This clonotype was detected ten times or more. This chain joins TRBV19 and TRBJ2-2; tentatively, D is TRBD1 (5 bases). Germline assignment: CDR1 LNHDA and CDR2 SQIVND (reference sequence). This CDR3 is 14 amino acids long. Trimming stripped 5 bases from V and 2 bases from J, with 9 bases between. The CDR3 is CASSRDRNTGELFF. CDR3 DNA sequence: TGTGCCAGTAGTCGAGACAGAAACACCGGGGAGCTGTTTTTT.